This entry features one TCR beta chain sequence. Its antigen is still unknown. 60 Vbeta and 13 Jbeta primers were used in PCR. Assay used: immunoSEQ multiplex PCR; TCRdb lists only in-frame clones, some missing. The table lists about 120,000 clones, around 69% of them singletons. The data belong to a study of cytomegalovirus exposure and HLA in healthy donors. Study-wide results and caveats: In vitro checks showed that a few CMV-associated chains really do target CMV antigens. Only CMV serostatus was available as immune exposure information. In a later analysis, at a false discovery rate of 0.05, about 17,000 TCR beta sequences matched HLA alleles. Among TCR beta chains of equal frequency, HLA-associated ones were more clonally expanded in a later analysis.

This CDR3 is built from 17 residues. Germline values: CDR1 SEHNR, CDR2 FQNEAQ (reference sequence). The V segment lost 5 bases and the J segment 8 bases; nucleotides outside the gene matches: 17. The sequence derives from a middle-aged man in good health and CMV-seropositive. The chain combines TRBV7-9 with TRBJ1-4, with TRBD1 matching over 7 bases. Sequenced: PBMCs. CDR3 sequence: CASSARGLRGRGEKLFF. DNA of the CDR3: TGTGCCAGCAGCGCTAGGGGCCTCAGGGGGAGAGGGGAAAAACTGTTTTTT.